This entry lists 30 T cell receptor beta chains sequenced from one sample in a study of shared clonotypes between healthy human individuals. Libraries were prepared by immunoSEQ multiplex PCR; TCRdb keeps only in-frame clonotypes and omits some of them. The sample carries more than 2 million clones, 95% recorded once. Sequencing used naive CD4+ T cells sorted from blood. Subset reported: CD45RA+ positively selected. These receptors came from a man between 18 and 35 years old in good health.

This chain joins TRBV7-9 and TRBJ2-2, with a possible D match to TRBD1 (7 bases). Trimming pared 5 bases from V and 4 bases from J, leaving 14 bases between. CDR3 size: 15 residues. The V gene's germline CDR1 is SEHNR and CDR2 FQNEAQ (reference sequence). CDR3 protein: CASSLRGVVTGELFF. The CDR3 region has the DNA TGTGCCAGCAGCCTCAGGGGGGTAGTCACCGGGGAGCTGTTTTTT.

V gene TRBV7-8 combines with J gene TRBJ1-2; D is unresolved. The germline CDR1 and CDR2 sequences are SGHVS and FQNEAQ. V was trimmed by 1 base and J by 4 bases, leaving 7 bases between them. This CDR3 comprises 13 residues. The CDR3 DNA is TGTGCCAGCAGCTTAGTCTATCTCTATGGCTACACCTTC. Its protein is CASSLVYLYGYTF.

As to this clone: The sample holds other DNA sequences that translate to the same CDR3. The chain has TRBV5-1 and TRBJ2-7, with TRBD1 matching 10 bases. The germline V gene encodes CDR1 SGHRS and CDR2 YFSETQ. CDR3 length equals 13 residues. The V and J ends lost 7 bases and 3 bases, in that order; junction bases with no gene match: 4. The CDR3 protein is CASCRDRGYEQYF. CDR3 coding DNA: TGCGCCAGCTGCCGGGACAGGGGCTACGAGCAGTACTTC.

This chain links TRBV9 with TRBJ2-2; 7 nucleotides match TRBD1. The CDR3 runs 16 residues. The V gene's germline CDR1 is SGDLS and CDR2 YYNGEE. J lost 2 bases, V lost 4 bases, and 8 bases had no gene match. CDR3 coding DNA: TGTGCCAGCAGCACCCGACAGGGCTTTAACACCGGGGAGCTGTTTTTT. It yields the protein CASSTRQGFNTGELFF. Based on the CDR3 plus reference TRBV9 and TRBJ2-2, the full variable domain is DSGVTQTPKHLITATGQRVTLRCSPRSGDLSVYWYQQSLDQGLQFLIQYYNGEERAKGNILERFSAQQFPDLHSELNLSSLELGDSALYFCASSTRQGFNTGELFFGEGSRLTVL.

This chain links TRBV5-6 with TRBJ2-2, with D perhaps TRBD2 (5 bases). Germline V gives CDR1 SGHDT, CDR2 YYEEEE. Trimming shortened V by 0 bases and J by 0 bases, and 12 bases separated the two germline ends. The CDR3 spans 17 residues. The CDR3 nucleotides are TGTGCCAGCAGCTTGGCCGGGGTTTGGGCGAACACCGGGGAGCTGTTTTTT. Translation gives CASSLAGVWANTGELFF.

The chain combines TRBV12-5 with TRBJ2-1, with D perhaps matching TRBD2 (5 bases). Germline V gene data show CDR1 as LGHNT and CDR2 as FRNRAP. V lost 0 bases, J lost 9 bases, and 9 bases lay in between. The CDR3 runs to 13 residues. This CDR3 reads CASGLVLGPEQFF. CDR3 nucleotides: TGTGCTAGTGGTTTGGTACTAGGGCCTGAGCAGTTCTTC. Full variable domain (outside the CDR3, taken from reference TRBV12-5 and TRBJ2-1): DARVTQTPRHKVTEMGQEVTMRCQPILGHNTVFWYRQTMMQGLELLAYFRNRAPLDDSGMPKDRFSAEMPDATLATLKIQPSEPRDSAVYFCASGLVLGPEQFFGPGTRLTVL.

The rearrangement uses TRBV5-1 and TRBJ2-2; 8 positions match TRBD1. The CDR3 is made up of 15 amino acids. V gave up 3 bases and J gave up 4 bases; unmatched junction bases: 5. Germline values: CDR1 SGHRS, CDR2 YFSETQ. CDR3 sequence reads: CASSWGQAATGELFF. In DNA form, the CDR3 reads TGCGCCAGCAGCTGGGGACAGGCGGCCACCGGGGAGCTGTTTTTT.

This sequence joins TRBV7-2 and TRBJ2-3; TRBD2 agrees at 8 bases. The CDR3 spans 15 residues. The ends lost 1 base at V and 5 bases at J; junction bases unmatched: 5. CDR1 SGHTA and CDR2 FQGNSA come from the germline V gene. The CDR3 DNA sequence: TGTGCCAGCAGCTTAGACGGGAGGGCTGGAGATACGCAGTATTTT. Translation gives CASSLDGRAGDTQYF.

CDR3 DNA: TGTGCCAGCAGCCCGATAGGACAGGGTGGTACCTATGGCTACACCTTC. Residues: CASSPIGQGGTYGYTF. The V gene is TRBV7-2, the J gene TRBJ1-2, with TRBD1 identical over 8 bases. The V gene end was trimmed by 5 bases and the J gene end by 4 bases; junction bases not matched to a gene: 12. The CDR3 consists of 16 residues. CDR1 SGHTA and CDR2 FQGNSA come from the germline V gene.

CDR3 coding DNA: TGTGCCAGTAGTATAGGGCAGGGGCTCATCTCTGGGGCCAACGTCCTGACTTTC. Its protein product is CASSIGQGLISGANVLTF. This chain uses TRBV19 with TRBJ2-6; TRBD1 is a possible D gene (6 bases). The length of the CDR3 is 18 residues. Germline V CDR1 and CDR2: LNHDA, SQIVND (reference sequence). Trimming took 1 base from V and 0 from J, leaving 13 bases between them.

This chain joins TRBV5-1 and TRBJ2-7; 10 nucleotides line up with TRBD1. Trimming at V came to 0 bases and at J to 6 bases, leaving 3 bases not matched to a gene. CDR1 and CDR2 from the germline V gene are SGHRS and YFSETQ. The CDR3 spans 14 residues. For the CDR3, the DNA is TGCGCCAGCAGCTTGGGGACAGGGGGAGGCGAGCAGTACTTC. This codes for CASSLGTGGGEQYF.

CDR3 DNA sequence: TGTGCCAGCAGCTTGGAGCGGGGGCCCTACAATGAGCAGTTCTTC. Amino acid sequence: CASSLERGPYNEQFF. The chain uses TRBV5-4 and TRBJ2-1, with TRBD2 identical over 8 bases. V dropped 0 bases and J dropped 2; count of bases not matched to a gene: 1. This CDR3 spans 15 amino acids. The germline V gene encodes CDR1 SGHNT and CDR2 YYREEE (reference sequence).

CDR3 DNA: TGTGCCAGCAGTGAACAAGGGGAGGTGAACACTGAAGCTTTCTTT. Amino acid sequence: CASSEQGEVNTEAFF. This chain connects TRBV6-1 to TRBJ1-1; D is possibly TRBD1 (5 bases). CDR1 MNHNS and CDR2 SASEGT come from the germline V gene. The CDR3 extends over 15 amino acids. V lost 2 bases to trimming and J lost 0 bases, with 10 bases between them.

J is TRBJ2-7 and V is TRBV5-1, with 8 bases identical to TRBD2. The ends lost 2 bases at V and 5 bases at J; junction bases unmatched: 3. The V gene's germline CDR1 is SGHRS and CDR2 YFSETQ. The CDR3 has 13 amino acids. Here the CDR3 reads CASSLAGEHEQYF. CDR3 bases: TGCGCCAGCAGCTTAGCGGGAGAGCACGAGCAGTACTTC.

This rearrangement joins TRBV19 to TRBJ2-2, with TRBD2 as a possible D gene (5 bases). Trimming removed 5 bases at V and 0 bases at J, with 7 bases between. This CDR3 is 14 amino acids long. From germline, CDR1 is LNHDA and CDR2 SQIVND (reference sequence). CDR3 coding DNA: TGTGCCAGTAGTCCGGGATCGAACACCGGGGAGCTGTTTTTT. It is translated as CASSPGSNTGELFF.

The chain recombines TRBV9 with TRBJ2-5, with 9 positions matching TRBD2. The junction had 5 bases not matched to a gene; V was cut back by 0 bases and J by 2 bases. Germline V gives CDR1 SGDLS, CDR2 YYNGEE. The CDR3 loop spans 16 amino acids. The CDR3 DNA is TGTGCCAGCAGCGTAGGTAATAGCGGGGGTCAAGAGACCCAGTACTTC. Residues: CASSVGNSGGQETQYF.

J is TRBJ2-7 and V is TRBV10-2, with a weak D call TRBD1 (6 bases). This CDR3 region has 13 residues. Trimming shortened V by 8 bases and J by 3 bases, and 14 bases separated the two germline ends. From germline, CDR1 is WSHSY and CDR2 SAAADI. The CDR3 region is CASGGRGGYEQYF. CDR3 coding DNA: TGCGCCAGCGGGGGCAGGGGCGGCTACGAGCAGTACTTC.

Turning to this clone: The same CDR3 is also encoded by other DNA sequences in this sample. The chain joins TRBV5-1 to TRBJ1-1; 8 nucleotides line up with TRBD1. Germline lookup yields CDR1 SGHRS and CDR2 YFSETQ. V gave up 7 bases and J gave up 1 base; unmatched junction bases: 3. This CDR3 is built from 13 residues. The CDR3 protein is CASGQGKNTEAFF. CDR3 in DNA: TGCGCCAGCGGACAGGGAAAGAACACTGAAGCTTTCTTT.

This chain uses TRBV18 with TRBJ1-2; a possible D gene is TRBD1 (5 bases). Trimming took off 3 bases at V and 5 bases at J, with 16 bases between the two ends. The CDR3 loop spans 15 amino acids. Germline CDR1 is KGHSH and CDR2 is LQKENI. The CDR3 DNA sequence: TGTGCCAGCTCACCTAGGCCGGACGGGGGGTATGGCTACACCTTC. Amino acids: CASSPRPDGGYGYTF. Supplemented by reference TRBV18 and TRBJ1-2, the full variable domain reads NAGVMQNPRHLVRRRGQEARLRCSPMKGHSHVYWYRQLPEEGLKFMVYLQKENIIDESGMPKERFSAEFPKEGPSILRIQQVVRGDSAAYFCASSPRPDGGYGYTFGSGTRLTVV.

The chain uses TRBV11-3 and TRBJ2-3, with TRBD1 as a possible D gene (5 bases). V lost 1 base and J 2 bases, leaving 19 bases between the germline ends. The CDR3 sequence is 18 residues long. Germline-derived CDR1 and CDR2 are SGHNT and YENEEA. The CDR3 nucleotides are TGTGCCAGCAGCTTAGCAAATTCTGGTACAGGCCTCACAGATACGCAGTATTTT. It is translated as CASSLANSGTGLTDTQYF.

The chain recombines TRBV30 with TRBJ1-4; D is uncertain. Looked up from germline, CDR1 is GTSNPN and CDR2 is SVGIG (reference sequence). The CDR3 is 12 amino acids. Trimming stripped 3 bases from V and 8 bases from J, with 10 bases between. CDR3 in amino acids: CAWSPQAEKLFF. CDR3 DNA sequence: TGTGCCTGGAGCCCCCAAGCGGAAAAACTGTTTTTT.

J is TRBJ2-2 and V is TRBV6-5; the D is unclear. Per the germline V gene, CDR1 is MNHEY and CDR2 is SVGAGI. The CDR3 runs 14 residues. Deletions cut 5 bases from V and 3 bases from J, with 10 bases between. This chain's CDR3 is CASSTDGYTGELFF. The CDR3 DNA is TGTGCCAGCAGTACGGACGGATACACCGGGGAGCTGTTTTTT.

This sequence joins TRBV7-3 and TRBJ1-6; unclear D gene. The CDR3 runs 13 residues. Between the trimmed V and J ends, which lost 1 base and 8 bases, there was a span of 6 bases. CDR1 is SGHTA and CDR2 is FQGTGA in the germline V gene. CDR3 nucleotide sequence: TGTGCCAGCAGCTTAAGTCGGGATTCACCCCTCCACTTT. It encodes CASSLSRDSPLHF.

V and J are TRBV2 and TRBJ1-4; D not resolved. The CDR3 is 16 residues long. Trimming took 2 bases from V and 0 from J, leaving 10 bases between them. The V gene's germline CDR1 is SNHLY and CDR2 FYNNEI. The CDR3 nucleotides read TGTGCCAGCAGTGAACTAGGCCTGGCAACTAATGAAAAACTGTTTTTT. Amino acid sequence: CASSELGLATNEKLFF.

The CDR3 coding sequence is TGTGCCATCCGGACAGACCACTACAATGAGCAGTTCTTC. It codes for CAIRTDHYNEQFF. V gene TRBV10-3 combines with J gene TRBJ2-1; a weak D match, TRBD1 (6 bases). Germline loops: CDR1 ENHRY, CDR2 SYGVKD. Trimming cost V 8 bases and J 3 bases, with 11 bases left between them. This CDR3 is built from 13 residues.

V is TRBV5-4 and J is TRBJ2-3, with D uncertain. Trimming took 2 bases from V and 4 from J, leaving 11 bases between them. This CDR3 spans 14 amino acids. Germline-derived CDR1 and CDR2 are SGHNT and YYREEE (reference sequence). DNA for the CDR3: TGTGCCAGCAGCTTCAATCCGATTGCAGATACGCAGTATTTT. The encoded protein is CASSFNPIADTQYF. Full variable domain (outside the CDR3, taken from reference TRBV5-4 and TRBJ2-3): ETGVTQSPTHLIKTRGQQVTLRCSSQSGHNTVSWYQQALGQGPQFIFQYYREEENGRGNFPPRFSGLQFPNYSSELNVNALELDDSALYLCASSFNPIADTQYFGPGTRLTVL.

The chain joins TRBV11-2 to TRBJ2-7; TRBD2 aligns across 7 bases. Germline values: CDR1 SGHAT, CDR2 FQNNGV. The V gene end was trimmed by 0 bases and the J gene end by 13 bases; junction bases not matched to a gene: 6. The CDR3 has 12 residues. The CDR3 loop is CASSLDRRLAYF. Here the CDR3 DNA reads TGTGCCAGCAGCTTAGATCGAAGACTAGCTTACTTC.

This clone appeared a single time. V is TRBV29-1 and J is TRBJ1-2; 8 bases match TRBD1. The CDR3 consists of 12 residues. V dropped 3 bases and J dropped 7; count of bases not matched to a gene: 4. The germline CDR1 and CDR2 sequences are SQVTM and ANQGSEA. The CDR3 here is CSVDRGPGGYTF. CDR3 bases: TGCAGCGTTGACAGGGGGCCGGGTGGCTACACCTTC. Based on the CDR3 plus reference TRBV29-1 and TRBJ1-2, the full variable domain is SAVISQKPSRDICQRGTSLTIQCQVDSQVTMMFWYRQQPGQSLTLIATANQGSEATYESGFVIDKFPISRPNLTFSTLTVSNMSPEDSSIYLCSVDRGPGGYTFGSGTRLTVV.

CDR3 sequence (DNA): TGTGCCACCGCCAGGCTTTTGGCCTACGAGCAGTACTTC. This gives the protein CATARLLAYEQYF. This chain links TRBV15 with TRBJ2-7; D unresolved. Germline CDR1 is LNHNV and CDR2 is YYDKDF (reference sequence). The CDR3 totals 13 residues. The V gene lost 8 bases and the J gene lost 2 bases, with 13 bases spanning the gap.

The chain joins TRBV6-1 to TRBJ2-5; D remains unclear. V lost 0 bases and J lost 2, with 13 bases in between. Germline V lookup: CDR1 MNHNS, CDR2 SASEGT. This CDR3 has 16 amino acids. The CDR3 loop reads CASSEALGWGQETQYF. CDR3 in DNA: TGTGCCAGCAGTGAAGCGTTAGGGTGGGGACAAGAGACCCAGTACTTC.